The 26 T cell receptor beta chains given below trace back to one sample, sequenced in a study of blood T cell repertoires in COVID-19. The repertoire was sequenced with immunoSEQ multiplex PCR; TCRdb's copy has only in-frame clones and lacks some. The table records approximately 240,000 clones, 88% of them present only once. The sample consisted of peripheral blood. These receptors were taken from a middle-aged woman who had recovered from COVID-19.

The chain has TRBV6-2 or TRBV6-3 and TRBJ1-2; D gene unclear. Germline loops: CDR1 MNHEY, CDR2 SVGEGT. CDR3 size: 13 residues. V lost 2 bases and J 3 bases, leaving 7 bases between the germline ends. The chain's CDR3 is CASSYREDYGYTF. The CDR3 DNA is TGTGCCAGCAGTTACCGGGAGGACTATGGCTACACCTTC.

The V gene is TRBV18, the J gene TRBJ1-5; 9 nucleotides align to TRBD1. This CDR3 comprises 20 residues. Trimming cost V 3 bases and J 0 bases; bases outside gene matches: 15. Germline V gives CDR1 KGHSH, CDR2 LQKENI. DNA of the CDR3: TGTGCCAGCTCACCGACCATGCCCCGGACAGGGGAGTATAGCAATCAGCCCCAGCATTTT. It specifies CASSPTMPRTGEYSNQPQHF.

The CDR3 DNA reads as TGTGCCAGCGCGGGGGCCTACGAGCAGTACTTC. Protein sequence: CASAGAYEQYF. The chain combines TRBV2 with TRBJ2-7; 7 bases agree with TRBD2. Germline-derived CDR1 and CDR2 are SNHLY and FYNNEI. The V and J ends lost 8 bases and 2 bases, in that order; junction bases with no gene match: 0. The CDR3 is made up of 11 amino acids. Complete variable domain (other parts from reference TRBV2 and TRBJ2-7): EPEVTQTPSHQVTQMGQEVILRCVPISNHLYFYWYRQILGQKVEFLVSFYNNEISEKSEIFDDQFSVERPDGSNFTLKIRSTKLEDSAMYFCASAGAYEQYFGPGTRLTVT.

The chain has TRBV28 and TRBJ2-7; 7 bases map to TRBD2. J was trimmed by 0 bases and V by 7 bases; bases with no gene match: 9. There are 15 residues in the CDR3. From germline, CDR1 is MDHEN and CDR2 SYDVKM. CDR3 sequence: CASTLVRGSSYEQYF. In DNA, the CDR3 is TGTGCCAGCACCCTCGTGCGGGGGAGCTCCTACGAGCAGTACTTC.

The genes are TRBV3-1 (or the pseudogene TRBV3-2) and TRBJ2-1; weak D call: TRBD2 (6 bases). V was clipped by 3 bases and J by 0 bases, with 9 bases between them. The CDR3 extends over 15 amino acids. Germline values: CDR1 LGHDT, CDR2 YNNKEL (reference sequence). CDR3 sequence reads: CASSQAGTSYNEQFF. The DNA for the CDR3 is TGTGCCAGCAGCCAGGCGGGGACCTCCTACAATGAGCAGTTCTTC.

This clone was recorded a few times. The CDR3 is CASSLRRAETQYF. CDR3 in DNA: TGTGCCAGCAGCTTACGGAGGGCTGAGACCCAGTACTTC. V and J are TRBV7-9 and TRBJ2-5; TRBD2 is a possible D gene (6 bases). This CDR3 has 13 residues. Trimming cost V 2 bases and J 5 bases, with 9 bases left between them. CDR1 is SEHNR and CDR2 is FQNEAQ in the germline V gene (reference sequence). The full variable domain, rest sourced from reference TRBV7-9 and TRBJ2-5, is DTGVSQNPRHKITKRGQNVTFRCDPISEHNRLYWYRQTLGQGPEFLTYFQNEAQLEKSRLLSDRFSAERPKGSFSTLEIQRTEQGDSAMYLCASSLRRAETQYFGPGTRLLVL.

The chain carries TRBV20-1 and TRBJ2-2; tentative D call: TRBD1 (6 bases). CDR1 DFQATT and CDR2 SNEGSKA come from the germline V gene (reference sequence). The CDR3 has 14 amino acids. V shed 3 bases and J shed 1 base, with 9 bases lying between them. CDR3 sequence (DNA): TGCAGTGCTAGTGGGGGACAGAACACCGGGGAGCTGTTTTTT. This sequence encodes CSASGGQNTGELFF.

The CDR3 sequence: CASSSVDRGLYLNTEAFF. For the CDR3, the DNA is TGTGCCAGCAGTTCCGTGGACAGGGGGCTTTATCTGAACACTGAAGCTTTCTTT. This rearrangement joins TRBV6-2 or TRBV6-3 to TRBJ1-1, with 11 bases fitting TRBD1. Germline V gene lookup returns CDR1 MNHEY and CDR2 SVGEGT. This CDR3 region has 18 residues. V dropped 4 bases and J dropped 0; count of bases not matched to a gene: 10.

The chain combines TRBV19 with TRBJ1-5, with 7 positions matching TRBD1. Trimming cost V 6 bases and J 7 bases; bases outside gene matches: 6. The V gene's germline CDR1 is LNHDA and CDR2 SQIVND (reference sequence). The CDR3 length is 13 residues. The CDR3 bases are TGTGCCAGTAGGGATAAGGGGGCACAGCCCCAGCATTTT. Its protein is CASRDKGAQPQHF.

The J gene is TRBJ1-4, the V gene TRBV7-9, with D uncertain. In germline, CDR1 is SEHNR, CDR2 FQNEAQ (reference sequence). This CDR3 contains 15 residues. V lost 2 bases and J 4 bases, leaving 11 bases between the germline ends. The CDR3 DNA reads TGTGCCAGCAGCTTACCGGGAACTATTAATGAAAAACTGTTTTTT. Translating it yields CASSLPGTINEKLFF.

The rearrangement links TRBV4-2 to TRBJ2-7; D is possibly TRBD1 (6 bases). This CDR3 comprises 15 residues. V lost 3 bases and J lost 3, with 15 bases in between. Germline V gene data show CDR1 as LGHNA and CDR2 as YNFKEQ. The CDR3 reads CASSHPPTGNYEQYF. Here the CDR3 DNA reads TGTGCCAGCAGCCATCCACCGACAGGAAACTACGAGCAGTACTTC.

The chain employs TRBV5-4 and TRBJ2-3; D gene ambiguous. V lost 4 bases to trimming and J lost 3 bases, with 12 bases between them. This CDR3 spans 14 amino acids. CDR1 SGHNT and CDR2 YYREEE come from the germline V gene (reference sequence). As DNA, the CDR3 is TGTGCCAGCAGCCTGGACCCGGGTACAGATACGCAGTATTTT. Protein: CASSLDPGTDTQYF.

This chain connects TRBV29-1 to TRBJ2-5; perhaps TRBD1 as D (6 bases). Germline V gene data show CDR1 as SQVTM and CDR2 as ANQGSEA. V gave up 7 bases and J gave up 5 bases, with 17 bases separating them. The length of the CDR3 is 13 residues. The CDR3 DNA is TGCAGCGGACGAAAGGGGGTCGGGGAGACCCAGTACTTC. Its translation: CSGRKGVGETQYF.

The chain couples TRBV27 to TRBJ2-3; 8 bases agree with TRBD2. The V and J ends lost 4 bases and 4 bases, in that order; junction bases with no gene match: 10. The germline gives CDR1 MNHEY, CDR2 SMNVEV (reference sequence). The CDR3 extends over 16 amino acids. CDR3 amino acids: CASSSSGLAGPDTQYF. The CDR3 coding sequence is TGTGCCAGCAGTTCATCCGGACTAGCTGGGCCAGATACGCAGTATTTT.

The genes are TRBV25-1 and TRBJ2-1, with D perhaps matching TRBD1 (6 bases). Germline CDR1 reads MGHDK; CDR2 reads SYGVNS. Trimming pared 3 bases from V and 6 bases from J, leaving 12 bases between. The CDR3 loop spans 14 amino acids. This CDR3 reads CASSDQGPANEQFF. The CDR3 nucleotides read TGTGCCAGCAGTGATCAGGGGCCTGCCAATGAGCAGTTCTTC.

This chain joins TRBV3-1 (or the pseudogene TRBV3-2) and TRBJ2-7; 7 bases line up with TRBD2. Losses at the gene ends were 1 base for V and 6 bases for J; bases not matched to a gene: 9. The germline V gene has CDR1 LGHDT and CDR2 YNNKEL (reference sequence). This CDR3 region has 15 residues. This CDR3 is CASSQGAGANSEQYF. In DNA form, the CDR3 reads TGTGCCAGCAGCCAAGGGGCGGGAGCGAATAGCGAGCAGTACTTC.

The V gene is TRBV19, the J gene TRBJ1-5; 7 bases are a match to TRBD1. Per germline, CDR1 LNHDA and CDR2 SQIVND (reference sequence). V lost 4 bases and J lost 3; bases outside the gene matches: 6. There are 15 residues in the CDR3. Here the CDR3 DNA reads TGTGCCAGTAGTACCCTAGGGGGCAACAATCAGCCCCAGCATTTT. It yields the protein CASSTLGGNNQPQHF.

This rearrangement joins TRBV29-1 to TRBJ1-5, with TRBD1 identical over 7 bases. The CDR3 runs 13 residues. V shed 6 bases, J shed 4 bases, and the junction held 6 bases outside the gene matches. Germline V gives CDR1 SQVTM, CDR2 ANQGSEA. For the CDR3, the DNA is TGCAGCGTGGGGACAGCTTTAAATCAGCCCCAGCATTTT. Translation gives CSVGTALNQPQHF.

CDR3 DNA: TGTGCCAGCAGCAGGGGACTAGCTGGGGTTGGAGATACGCAGTATTTT. Protein: CASSRGLAGVGDTQYF. The J gene is TRBJ2-3, the V gene TRBV7-9, with 9 bases aligning to TRBD2. Germline values: CDR1 SEHNR, CDR2 FQNEAQ (reference sequence). V lost 5 bases and J lost 5; bases outside the gene matches: 11. CDR3 length equals 16 residues.

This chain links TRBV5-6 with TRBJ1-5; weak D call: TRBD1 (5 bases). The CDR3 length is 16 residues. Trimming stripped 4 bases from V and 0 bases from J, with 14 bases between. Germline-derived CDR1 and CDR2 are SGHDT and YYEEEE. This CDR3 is CASSLREGYSNQPQHF. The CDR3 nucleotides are TGTGCCAGCAGCCTAAGGGAGGGGTATAGCAATCAGCCCCAGCATTTT.

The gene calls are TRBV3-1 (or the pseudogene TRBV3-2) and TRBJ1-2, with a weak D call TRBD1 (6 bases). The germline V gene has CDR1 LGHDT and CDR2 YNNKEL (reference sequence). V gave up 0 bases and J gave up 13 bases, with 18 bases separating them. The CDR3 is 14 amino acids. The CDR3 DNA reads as TGTGCCAGCAGCCAAGAAGGCGAGACAGGCTGCTGCACCTTC. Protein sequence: CASSQEGETGCCTF.

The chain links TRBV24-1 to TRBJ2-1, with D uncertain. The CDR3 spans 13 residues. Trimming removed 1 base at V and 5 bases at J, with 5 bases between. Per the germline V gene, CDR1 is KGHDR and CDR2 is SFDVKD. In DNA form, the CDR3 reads TGTGCCACCAGTGATTTCGTCGACAATGAGCAGTTCTTC. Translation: CATSDFVDNEQFF.

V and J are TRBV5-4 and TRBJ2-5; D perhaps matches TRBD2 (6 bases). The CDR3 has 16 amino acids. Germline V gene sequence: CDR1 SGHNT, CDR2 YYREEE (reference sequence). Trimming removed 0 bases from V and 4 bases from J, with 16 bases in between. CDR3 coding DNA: TGTGCCAGCAGCTTGGACGGGACTGGGGGAGGAGAGACCCAGTACTTC. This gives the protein CASSLDGTGGGETQYF.

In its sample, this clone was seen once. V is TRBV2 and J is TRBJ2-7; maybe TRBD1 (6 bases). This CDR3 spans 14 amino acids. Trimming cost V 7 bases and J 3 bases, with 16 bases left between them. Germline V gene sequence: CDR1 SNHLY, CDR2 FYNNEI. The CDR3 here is CASTQGGPFYEQYF. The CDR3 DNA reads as TGTGCCAGCACCCAAGGGGGTCCCTTCTACGAGCAGTACTTC.

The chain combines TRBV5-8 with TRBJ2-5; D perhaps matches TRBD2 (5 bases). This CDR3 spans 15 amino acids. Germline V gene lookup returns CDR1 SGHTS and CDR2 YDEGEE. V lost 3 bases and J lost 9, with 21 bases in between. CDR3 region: CASSYLAGGSWAQYF. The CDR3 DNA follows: TGTGCCAGCAGCTATCTGGCGGGCGGCTCCTGGGCCCAGTACTTC.

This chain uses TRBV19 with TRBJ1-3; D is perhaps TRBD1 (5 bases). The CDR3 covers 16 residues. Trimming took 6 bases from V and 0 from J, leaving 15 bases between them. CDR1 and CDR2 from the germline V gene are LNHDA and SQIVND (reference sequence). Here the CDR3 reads CASRVDSSGSGNTIYF. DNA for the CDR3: TGTGCCAGTAGGGTCGACAGCTCCGGCTCTGGAAACACCATATATTTT.